This is a list of T cell receptor beta chains from one sample in a study of cytomegalovirus exposure and HLA in healthy donors. Repertoires were generated with immunoSEQ multiplex PCR, while TCRdb's copy carries only in-frame clones and drops some. The sample includes roughly 110,000 clones, 60% to 75% seen only once; the top ten take more than 2.5%. Sequenced: PBMCs. These receptors originate from a male donor in good health and CMV-seropositive. Each CDR3 is given with its conserved first and last residue. A D gene is named only where the DNA matches it firmly. Clone size is stated in some rows and not others, as once, few, many or a class when expanded.

clone_size	j_call	d_call	v_call	cdr3_nt	cdr3_aa
-	TRBJ2-7	-	TRBV15	TGTGCCACCAGCAGACCCCGGCAGCGGAACGACTACGAGCAGTACTTC	CATSRPRQRNDYEQYF
-	TRBJ2-1	TRBD1	TRBV5-8	TGTGCCAGCAGCTCCGGACAGGGGGCAGGTTACAATGAGCAGTTCTTC	CASSSGQGAGYNEQFF
-	TRBJ1-1	TRBD1	TRBV19	TGTGCCAGTAGTGCTCAGGGGGGTGCCACTGAAGCTTTCTTT	CASSAQGGATEAFF
-	TRBJ1-1	-	TRBV5-1	TGCGCCACAGCGGGAGGGGCGAACACTGAAGCTTTCTTT	CATAGGANTEAFF
few	TRBJ2-7	-	TRBV30	TGTGCCTGGAGTGTATTGGGACACATCGCCTACGAGCAGTACTTC	CAWSVLGHIAYEQYF
-	TRBJ2-2	-	TRBV15	TGTGCCACCAGCATCCGAACTCGGACCGGGGAGCTGTTTTTT	CATSIRTRTGELFF
-	TRBJ2-1	TRBD1	TRBV19	TGTGCCAGTAGTATTACAGGGGGATCCTACAATGAGCAGTTCTTC	CASSITGGSYNEQFF
-	TRBJ2-5	TRBD2	TRBV11-3	TGTGCCAGCAGCTCGCCATCACTAGCGGGAGTAGAGACCCAGTACTTC	CASSSPSLAGVETQYF
few	TRBJ2-3	TRBD1	TRBV6-4	TGTGCCAGCAGTGGGACAGGGGGCACAGATACGCAGTATTTT	CASSGTGGTDTQYF
-	TRBJ2-7	TRBD1	TRBV28	TGTGCCTCTTCACAGGGGGGCGAGCAGTACTTC	CASSQGGEQYF
-	TRBJ1-4	TRBD1	TRBV15	TGTGCCACCACGAAGACATTGACAGGGGGCGTGGAGGATGAAAAACTGTTTTTT	CATTKTLTGGVEDEKLFF
-	TRBJ2-7	-	TRBV5-1	TGCGCCAGCAGCACGGACAGACGAAGCTCCTACGAGCAGTACTTC	CASSTDRRSSYEQYF
once	TRBJ2-7	-	TRBV21-1	TGTGCCAGCTGCCCGACATTAGGGACGGATGGGACTAGCGGACCCTCCTACGAGCAGTACTTC	CASCPTLGTDGTSGPSYEQYF
-	TRBJ1-1	TRBD1	TRBV10-3	TGTGCCATCAGTGGTGGGACAGGGGCGCGGGAAGCTTTCTTT	CAISGGTGAREAFF
few	TRBJ1-1	-	TRBV7-9	TGTGCCAGCAGCTTAGTTTGGCCTGAAGCTTTCTTT	CASSLVWPEAFF
-	TRBJ2-7	TRBD2	TRBV18	TGTGCCAGCTCACCCCGAAGGGAGGGCCTCCACGAGCAGTACTTC	CASSPRREGLHEQYF
once	TRBJ2-2	-	TRBV7-3	TGTGCCAGCAGCGCGACAGTAACCGGGGAGCTGTTTTTT	CASSATVTGELFF
-	TRBJ2-1	TRBD2	TRBV28	TGTGCCAGCAGTTTTCGACTAGCGGGAGCCTACAATGAGCAGTTCTTC	CASSFRLAGAYNEQFF
few	TRBJ2-2	-	TRBV28	TGTGCCAGCAGTTCCGGGACTCTGAACACCGGGGAGCTGTTTTTT	CASSSGTLNTGELFF
-	TRBJ2-7	TRBD2	TRBV5-1	TGCGCCAGCAGCTTGGCGGGCGGGAGCTCCTACGAGCAGTACTTC	CASSLAGGSSYEQYF
-	TRBJ1-4	-	TRBV7-8	TGTGCCAGCAGCTTAAGGACAGATAATGAAAAACTGTTTTTT	CASSLRTDNEKLFF
-	TRBJ1-1	-	TRBV11-2	TGTGCCAGCAGCTTAGAGGCCAGGGGAGACACTGAAGCTTTCTTT	CASSLEARGDTEAFF
-	TRBJ1-1	TRBD1	TRBV28	TGTGCCAGCAGTTTTACCCAGGGGGGGAACACTGAAGCTTTCTTT	CASSFTQGGNTEAFF
-	TRBJ1-1	TRBD1	TRBV28	TGTGCCTCCGCGGGGCGGACAGGTCAAGCTTTCTTT	CASAGRTGQAFF
once	TRBJ2-1	-	TRBV7-3	TGTGCCAGCAGTGAAGGGGCGAACAACAATGAGCAGTTCTTC	CASSEGANNNEQFF
-	TRBJ2-2	-	TRBV6-5	TGTGCCAGCAGTTTTGGCGGGGTGTCGGGCGGGGAGCTGTTTTTT	CASSFGGVSGGELFF
-	TRBJ1-1	TRBD1	TRBV19	TGTGCCAGTAGTATAGCCCACAGGGGGTACGCTGAAGCTTTCTTT	CASSIAHRGYAEAFF
-	TRBJ2-7	TRBD1	TRBV28	TGTGCCAGCAGTTCCCCCGGACAGGGGGTTAGCGAGCAGTACTTC	CASSSPGQGVSEQYF
-	TRBJ2-5	-	TRBV28	TGTGCCAGCAGTTTAAGGACAGTCGTGTGGGAGACCCAGTACTTC	CASSLRTVVWETQYF
-	TRBJ1-1	TRBD1	TRBV9	TGTGCCAGCAGCGTAGGGACAGGACGGAACACTGAAGCTTTCTTT	CASSVGTGRNTEAFF
-	TRBJ1-2	-	TRBV4-2	TGTGCCAGCAGCCAAGATACAAACTATGGCTACACCTTC	CASSQDTNYGYTF
once	TRBJ2-7	-	TRBV5-1	TGCGCCAGCAGCCGGACAGTTAACTACGAGCAGTACTTC	CASSRTVNYEQYF
-	TRBJ2-7	TRBD1	TRBV19	TGTGCCAGTAGTCCAGAGGGGACAGGGGACTTTGTCGAGCAGTACTTC	CASSPEGTGDFVEQYF
-	TRBJ2-5	-	TRBV30	TGTGCCTGGAACCCTTGGAACAGGCCGATCCAAGAGACCCAGTACTTC	CAWNPWNRPIQETQYF
-	TRBJ1-2	-	TRBV4-3	TGCGCCAGCAGCCAAGATCCACAGCGGTCTAACTATGGCTACACCTTC	CASSQDPQRSNYGYTF
-	TRBJ1-5	-	TRBV6-5	TGTGCCAGCAGTTTCAGACAAAGCAATCAGCCCCAGCATTTT	CASSFRQSNQPQHF
-	TRBJ2-2	-	TRBV7-2	TGTGCCAGCAGCTTAGCGTCTAACACCGGGGAGCTGTTTTTT	CASSLASNTGELFF
-	TRBJ2-3	-	TRBV2	TGTGCCAGCAGTGAAGGGGGACAAAATTCAGATACGCAGTATTTT	CASSEGGQNSDTQYF
-	TRBJ1-2	TRBD1	TRBV9	TGTGCCAGCAGCGCCCAGGGGGCGAGTGGCTACACCTTC	CASSAQGASGYTF
few	TRBJ2-3	TRBD1	TRBV7-2	TGTGCCAGCGCCTTAGGACAGGGTTACACAGATACGCAGTATTTT	CASALGQGYTDTQYF
-	TRBJ2-5	TRBD2	TRBV4-1	TGCGCCAGCAGCCAAGATAGTAGGGAGGGAGAGACCCAGTACTTC	CASSQDSREGETQYF
-	TRBJ2-1	TRBD2	TRBV19	TGTGCCAGCCAGAGACTAGCGGGAGGTTCTAGCTCCTACAATGAGCAGTTCTTC	CASQRLAGGSSSYNEQFF